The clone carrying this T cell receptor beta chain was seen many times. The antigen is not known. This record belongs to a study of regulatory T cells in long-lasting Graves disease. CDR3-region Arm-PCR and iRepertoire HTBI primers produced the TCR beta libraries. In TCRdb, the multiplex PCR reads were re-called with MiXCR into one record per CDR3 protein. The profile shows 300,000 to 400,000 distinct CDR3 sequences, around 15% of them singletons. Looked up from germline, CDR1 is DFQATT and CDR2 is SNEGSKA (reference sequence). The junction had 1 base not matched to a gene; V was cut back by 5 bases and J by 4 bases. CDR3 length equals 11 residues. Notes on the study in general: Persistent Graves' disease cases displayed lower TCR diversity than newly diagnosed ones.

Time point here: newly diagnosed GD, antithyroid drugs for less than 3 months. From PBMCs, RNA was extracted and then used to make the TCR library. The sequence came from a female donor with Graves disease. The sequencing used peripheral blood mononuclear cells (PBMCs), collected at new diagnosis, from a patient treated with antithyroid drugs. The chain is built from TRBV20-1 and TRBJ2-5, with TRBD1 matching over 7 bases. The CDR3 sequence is CSAYRGETQYF. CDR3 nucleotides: TGCAGTGCTTACAGGGGAGAGACCCAGTACTTC.